This T cell receptor (beta chain) stems from a study of blood T cell repertoires in COVID-19. Trimming took off 0 bases at V and 3 bases at J, with 13 bases between the two ends. The CDR3 loop spans 16 amino acids. Per the germline V gene, CDR1 is SGHNT and CDR2 is YYREEE (reference sequence). Sequencing used immunoSEQ multiplex PCR; TCRdb keeps in-frame clones, though not all of them. Seen here are under 200,000 clones, around four fifths observed once, and the top ten hold approximately 7.6%. The J gene is TRBJ2-1, the V gene TRBV5-4, with a possible D match to TRBD1 (6 bases). The sequence derives from a woman at least 80 years old with COVID-19, enrolled during active disease. The specimen sequenced was peripheral blood. The CDR3 reads CASSLGQGSVYNEQFF. In nucleotides, the CDR3 is TGTGCCAGCAGCTTGGGGCAGGGGTCGGTCTACAATGAGCAGTTCTTC.